This passage covers 29 T cell receptor beta chains from one sample sequenced in a study of blood T cell repertoires in COVID-19. This table comes from immunoSEQ multiplex PCR, and its TCRdb copy is limited to in-frame clones, with some not included. The sample includes about 150,000 clones, around 85% of them seen just once. The sample taken for sequencing was PBMCs or T cells enriched from blood (not recorded which). Receptor source: a woman aged 40 to 50 who had recovered from COVID-19.

The chain has TRBV10-3 and TRBJ1-6, with 9 bases matching TRBD1. Per germline, CDR1 ENHRY and CDR2 SYGVKD. CDR3 length: 14 amino acids. V was clipped by 4 bases and J by 9 bases; unmatched bases: 4. CDR3 in amino acids: CAISGPGQGSPLHF. The DNA for the CDR3 is TGTGCCATCAGTGGTCCGGGACAGGGTTCACCCCTCCACTTT.

V and J are TRBV9 and TRBJ2-1, with 9 positions matching TRBD2. CDR1 and CDR2 from the germline V gene are SGDLS and YYNGEE. This CDR3 contains 15 residues. V shed 4 bases and J 4 bases; nucleotides not matched to a gene: 6. CDR3 bases: TGTGCCAGCAGCTCGGGACTAGCCCTTTACAATGAGCAGTTCTTC. Translating it yields CASSSGLALYNEQFF.

CDR3 nucleotides: TGTGCCACCTACCCTAACACTGAAGCTTTCTTT. This gives the protein CATYPNTEAFF. V is TRBV7-9 and J is TRBJ1-1; D is uncertain. With 10 bases removed from V and 2 bases from J, the gap between germline ends came to 8 bases. Germline assignment: CDR1 SEHNR and CDR2 FQNEAQ (reference sequence). This CDR3 has 11 amino acids.

The chain recombines TRBV5-1 with TRBJ1-1; TRBD1 might be the D (5 bases). Germline V gene data show CDR1 as SGHRS and CDR2 as YFSETQ. Trimming took 3 bases from V and 4 from J, leaving 16 bases between them. This CDR3 comprises 15 residues. CDR3 nucleotides: TGCGCCAGCAGCTCCGCAGGGATGACCGGCACTGAAGCTTTCTTT. Protein sequence: CASSSAGMTGTEAFF.

DNA for the CDR3: TGTGCCAGCAGTCGCTTTAATCAGGGGAATGAGCAGTTCTTC. This codes for CASSRFNQGNEQFF. The rearrangement joins TRBV6-5 to TRBJ2-1; the D gene is possibly TRBD1 (6 bases). Germline loops: CDR1 MNHEY, CDR2 SVGAGI. V shed 5 bases and J shed 7 bases, with 15 bases lying between them. This CDR3 region has 14 residues.

The CDR3 coding sequence is TGTGCCAGCAGCCAAAGGAGAGTGGGTAATGAGCAGTTCTTC. Translation: CASSQRRVGNEQFF. The chain has TRBV14 and TRBJ2-1; D uncertain. Trimming removed 2 bases at V and 7 bases at J, with 12 bases between. The CDR3 consists of 14 residues. Germline V gene lookup returns CDR1 SGHDN and CDR2 FVKESK.

The chain is built from TRBV9 and TRBJ2-2; unclear D gene. The germline V gene encodes CDR1 SGDLS and CDR2 YYNGEE. Trimming pared 1 base from V and 1 base from J, leaving 8 bases between. The CDR3 sequence is 15 residues long. CDR3: CASSVSALNTGELFF. The CDR3 DNA is TGTGCCAGCAGCGTATCTGCGTTGAACACCGGGGAGCTGTTTTTT.

The chain links TRBV7-9 to TRBJ2-7, with 10 positions matching TRBD2. The CDR3 sequence is 14 residues long. J gave up 5 bases and V 4 bases, and 5 bases lay outside the gene matches. Germline assignment: CDR1 SEHNR and CDR2 FQNEAQ (reference sequence). Written as DNA, the CDR3 is TGTGCCAGCAGCTATTCTAGCGGGAGTGACGAGCAGTACTTC. Protein sequence: CASSYSSGSDEQYF.

The rearrangement links TRBV5-1 to TRBJ2-5; 11 nucleotides agree with TRBD1. Germline V gene sequence: CDR1 SGHRS, CDR2 YFSETQ. After removal of 4 bases from V and 5 bases from J, the junction contained 13 bases not matched to a gene. The CDR3 sequence is 17 residues long. CDR3 coding DNA: TGCGCCAGCAGCGACCGGGACAGGGGGGGACAGAGGGAGACCCAGTACTTC. Translated: CASSDRDRGGQRETQYF.

This clone was seen only once. V usage is TRBV5-1 and J usage is TRBJ2-7; the match to TRBD1 covers 8 bases. The CDR3 runs to 13 residues. The J segment lost 6 bases and the V segment lost 0 bases, leaving 2 bases of the junction unmatched. Germline CDR1 and CDR2: SGHRS and YFSETQ. CDR3 DNA: TGCGCCAGCAGCTTGGGTGACAGGGGCGAGCAGTACTTC. The encoded protein is CASSLGDRGEQYF.

The V gene is TRBV2, the J gene TRBJ1-4; the match to TRBD1 covers 10 bases. Trimming took 5 bases from V and 5 from J; bases not matched to a gene: 8. CDR1 and CDR2 from the germline V gene are SNHLY and FYNNEI. The CDR3 consists of 16 residues. The CDR3 DNA follows: TGTGCCAGCAGTCAGGGACAGGGGTCACTCAATGAAAAACTGTTTTTT. Amino acids: CASSQGQGSLNEKLFF.

The chain employs TRBV5-8 and TRBJ1-4; D is ambiguous. Germline V gene data show CDR1 as SGHTS and CDR2 as YDEGEE. This CDR3 has 14 residues. Trimming took off 1 base at V and 5 bases at J, with 9 bases between the two ends. The CDR3 sequence is CASSLYGVNEKLFF. DNA for the CDR3: TGTGCCAGCAGCTTGTACGGTGTGAATGAAAAACTGTTTTTT. The full variable domain, rest sourced from reference TRBV5-8 and TRBJ1-4, is EAGVTQSPTHLIKTRGQQATLRCSPISGHTSVYWYQQALGLGLQFLLWYDEGEERNRGNFPPRFSGRQFPNYSSELNVNALELEDSALYLCASSLYGVNEKLFFGSGTQLSVL.

The chain links TRBV7-8 to TRBJ2-1, with 7 bases identical to TRBD2. This CDR3 has 12 residues. V lost 5 bases to trimming and J lost 9 bases; unmatched junction nucleotides: 4. Per germline, CDR1 SGHVS and CDR2 FQNEAQ. CDR3 sequence (DNA): TGTGCCAGCAGCCCCCGGGGGGTTGAGCAGTTCTTC. It codes for CASSPRGVEQFF.

The V call is TRBV7-6, the J call TRBJ1-2; D possibly corresponds to TRBD1 (5 bases). Per the germline V gene, CDR1 is SGHVS and CDR2 is FNYEAQ. There are 16 residues in the CDR3. V dropped 5 bases and J dropped 8 bases, with 24 bases sitting between them. CDR3 coding DNA: TGTGCCAGCAGCCCCGTGGCAGGGAAGGTGGGACTCGGCTACACCTTC. This codes for CASSPVAGKVGLGYTF.

This clone came up once. V usage is TRBV24-1 and J usage is TRBJ1-1; 7 bases are a match to TRBD1. Per the germline V gene, CDR1 is KGHDR and CDR2 is SFDVKD. V shed 0 bases and J 4 bases; nucleotides not matched to a gene: 7. This CDR3 region has 16 residues. This chain's CDR3 is CATSDLGDRLSTEAFF. In DNA form, the CDR3 reads TGTGCCACCAGTGATTTGGGGGACAGATTAAGCACTGAAGCTTTCTTT.

The chain is built from TRBV27 and TRBJ1-3, with 11 nucleotides matching TRBD1. The CDR3 covers 14 residues. In germline, CDR1 is MNHEY, CDR2 SMNVEV (reference sequence). Trimming cost V 4 bases and J 8 bases; bases outside gene matches: 4. The CDR3 region is CASSSGTGGDTIYF. As DNA, the CDR3 is TGTGCCAGCAGTTCCGGGACAGGGGGGGACACCATATATTTT.

This chain links TRBV3-1 (or the pseudogene TRBV3-2) with TRBJ2-1; 9 bases are a match to TRBD2. The CDR3 loop spans 16 amino acids. V dropped 2 bases and J dropped 5; count of bases not matched to a gene: 7. Germline CDR1 LGHDT, CDR2 YNNKEL (reference sequence). The CDR3 here is CASSQKWAGGHNEQFF. CDR3 bases: TGTGCCAGCAGCCAAAAGTGGGCGGGGGGGCACAATGAGCAGTTCTTC.

V gene TRBV3-1 (or the pseudogene TRBV3-2) combines with J gene TRBJ2-2, with 8 bases that match TRBD2. The CDR3 length is 16 residues. CDR1 and CDR2 (germline): LGHDT, YNNKEL (reference sequence). The junction had 6 bases not matched to a gene; V was cut back by 1 base and J by 5 bases. CDR3 sequence (DNA): TGTGCCAGCAGCCAAGCGGGGGGGCCATATACCGGGGAGCTGTTTTTT. Translation gives CASSQAGGPYTGELFF.

This clone was counted a few times. The chain links TRBV3-1 (or the pseudogene TRBV3-2) to TRBJ2-7, with TRBD1 as a possible D gene (6 bases). Trimming stripped 6 bases from V and 1 base from J, with 10 bases between. In germline, CDR1 is LGHDT, CDR2 YNNKEL (reference sequence). CDR3 length: 13 amino acids. The CDR3 coding sequence is TGTGCCAGCAGGTCACAGGGATCCTACGAGCAGTACTTC. Amino acids: CASRSQGSYEQYF.

The chain employs TRBV11-2 and TRBJ1-4; a possible D gene is TRBD1 (6 bases). Germline V gives CDR1 SGHAT, CDR2 FQNNGV. CDR3 size: 12 residues. V shed 5 bases and J shed 13 bases, with 14 bases lying between them. Here the CDR3 reads CASSELTGGLFF. The CDR3 bases are TGTGCCAGCAGCGAACTGACAGGTGGACTGTTTTTT.

This chain connects TRBV6-5 to TRBJ1-1, with D tentatively TRBD1 (6 bases). This CDR3 contains 11 residues. The germline V gene encodes CDR1 MNHEY and CDR2 SVGAGI. Trimming stripped 2 bases from V and 11 bases from J, with 9 bases between. This CDR3 reads CASSYGGAAFF. CDR3 nucleotide sequence: TGTGCCAGCAGTTACGGGGGGGCGGCTTTCTTT.

The genes are TRBV7-2 and TRBJ1-5; TRBD1 agrees at 7 bases. In germline, CDR1 is SGHTA, CDR2 FQGNSA. CDR3 length equals 15 residues. The V segment lost 1 base and the J segment 4 bases; nucleotides outside the gene matches: 4. The CDR3 here is CASSLGDSSNQPQHF. CDR3 in DNA: TGTGCCAGCAGCTTAGGGGACAGCTCTAATCAGCCCCAGCATTTT.

For this clone: At one of its ends the junction is not consistent with the germline gene, which may arise from a read error. V usage is TRBV4-2 and J usage is TRBJ2-2; D possibly corresponds to TRBD2 (6 bases). Germline V lookup: CDR1 LGHNA, CDR2 YNFKEQ. CDR3 size: 17 residues. The CDR3 coding sequence is TGTGCCAGCAGCCAAGAGTGGGCGGGGCCGAATACCGGGGAGCTGTTTTTT. It yields the protein CASSQEWAGPNTGELFF.

Worth noting for this clone: At one of its ends the junction is not consistent with the germline gene, which may arise from a read error. The rearrangement joins TRBV30 to TRBJ2-7; 9 nucleotides align to TRBD1. Looked up from germline, CDR1 is GTSNPN and CDR2 is SVGIG (reference sequence). The length of the CDR3 is 12 residues. The CDR3 region has the DNA TGTGCCTGGAGTGGACCCGGGACAGGGTTAACCTTC. This sequence encodes CAWSGPGTGLTF.

The V gene is TRBV27, the J gene TRBJ1-6; possible D gene TRBD1, 5 bases. The germline gives CDR1 MNHEY, CDR2 SMNVEV (reference sequence). Trimming stripped 2 bases from V and 4 bases from J, with 12 bases between. The CDR3 covers 16 residues. The DNA of the CDR3 is TGTGCCAGCAGTTTAACGGCAGGGAAATATAATTCACCCCTCCACTTT. This gives the protein CASSLTAGKYNSPLHF.

The chain uses TRBV7-7 and TRBJ2-2; 12 nucleotides agree with TRBD1. The V gene end was trimmed by 5 bases and the J gene end by 3 bases; junction bases not matched to a gene: 13. Germline V gives CDR1 SSHAT, CDR2 FNYEAQ (reference sequence). The CDR3 loop spans 19 amino acids. CDR3 sequence: CASSPHSGTGGADTGELFF. The CDR3 DNA reads as TGTGCCAGCAGCCCGCACTCCGGGACAGGGGGCGCGGACACCGGGGAGCTGTTTTTT. Filled out from reference TRBV7-7 and TRBJ2-2, the complete variable domain reads GAGVSQSPRYKVTKRGQDVTLRCDPISSHATLYWYQQALGQGPEFLTYFNYEAQPDKSGLPSDRFSAERPEGSISTLTIQRTEQRDSAMYRCASSPHSGTGGADTGELFFGEGSRLTVL.

This clone occurred once. CDR3 DNA sequence: TGCGCCAGCAGCTCCCAGGGGGAGCAGTACTTC. It yields the protein CASSSQGEQYF. The chain links TRBV5-1 to TRBJ2-7; tentative D call: TRBD1 (6 bases). There are 11 residues in the CDR3. The germline V gene encodes CDR1 SGHRS and CDR2 YFSETQ. V gave up 3 bases and J gave up 7 bases, with 8 bases separating them.

The rearrangement joins TRBV29-1 to TRBJ2-7, with 8 bases fitting TRBD2. Germline lookup yields CDR1 SQVTM and CDR2 ANQGSEA. V dropped 7 bases and J dropped 3; count of bases not matched to a gene: 8. CDR3 size: 13 residues. CDR3 loop: CSAGGGRVYEQYF. Here the CDR3 DNA reads TGCAGCGCCGGGGGGGGACGGGTCTACGAGCAGTACTTC.

V gene TRBV12-3 or TRBV12-4 combines with J gene TRBJ2-3; a weak D match, TRBD2 (6 bases). The length of the CDR3 is 13 residues. V gave up 7 bases and J gave up 3 bases, with 11 bases separating them. This chain's CDR3 is CASKYGSTDTQYF. The CDR3 region has the DNA TGTGCCAGCAAGTACGGGAGTACAGATACGCAGTATTTT.